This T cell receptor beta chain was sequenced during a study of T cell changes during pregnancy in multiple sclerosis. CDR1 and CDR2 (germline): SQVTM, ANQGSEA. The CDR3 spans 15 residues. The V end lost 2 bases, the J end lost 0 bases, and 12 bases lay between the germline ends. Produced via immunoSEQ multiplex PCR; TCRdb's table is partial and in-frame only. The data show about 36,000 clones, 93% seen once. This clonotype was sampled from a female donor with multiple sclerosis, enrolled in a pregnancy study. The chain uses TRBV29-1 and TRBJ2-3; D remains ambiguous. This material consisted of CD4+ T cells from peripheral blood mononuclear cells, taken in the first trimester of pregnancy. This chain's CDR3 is CSVEQKHWSTDTQYF. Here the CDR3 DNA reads TGCAGCGTTGAACAAAAGCATTGGAGCACAGATACGCAGTATTTT.